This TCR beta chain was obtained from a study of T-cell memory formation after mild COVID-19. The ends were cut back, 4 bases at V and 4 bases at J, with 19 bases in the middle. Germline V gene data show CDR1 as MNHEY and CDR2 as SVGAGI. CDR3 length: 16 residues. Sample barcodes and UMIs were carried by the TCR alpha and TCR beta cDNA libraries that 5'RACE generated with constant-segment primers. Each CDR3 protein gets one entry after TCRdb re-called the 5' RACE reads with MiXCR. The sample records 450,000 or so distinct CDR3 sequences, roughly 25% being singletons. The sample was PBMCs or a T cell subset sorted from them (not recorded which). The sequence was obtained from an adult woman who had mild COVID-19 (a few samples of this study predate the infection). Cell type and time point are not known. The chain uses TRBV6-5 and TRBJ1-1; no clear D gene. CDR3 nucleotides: TGTGCCAGCAGTTGGGGAATCGGAAATCGTGGCACTGAAGCTTTCTTT. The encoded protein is CASSWGIGNRGTEAFF.